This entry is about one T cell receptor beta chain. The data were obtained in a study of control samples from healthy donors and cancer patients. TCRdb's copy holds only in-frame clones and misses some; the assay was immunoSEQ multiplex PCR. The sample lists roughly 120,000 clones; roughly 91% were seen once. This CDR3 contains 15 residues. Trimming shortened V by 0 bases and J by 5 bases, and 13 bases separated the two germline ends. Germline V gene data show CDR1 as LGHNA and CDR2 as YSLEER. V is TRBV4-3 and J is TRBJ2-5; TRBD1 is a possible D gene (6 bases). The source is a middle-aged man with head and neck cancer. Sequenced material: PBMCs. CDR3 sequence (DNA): TGCGCCAGCAGCCAAGACCAGGGGCGACGCGAGACCCAGTACTTC. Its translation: CASSQDQGRRETQYF.